Reported below is one T cell receptor beta chain. The sample belongs to a study of blood T cell repertoires in COVID-19. Overall study context: Spain, Italy and the United States supplied samples that represented acute and convalescent COVID-19.

The CDR3 has 11 amino acids. Germline CDR1 and CDR2: KGHSH and LQKENI. Trimming cost V 6 bases and J 5 bases, with 7 bases left between them. Measured with immunoSEQ multiplex PCR; TCRdb has only the in-frame clones, and not every one. The top ten clones hold 6.2% of a sample with roughly 100,000 clones, less than 80% of them seen once. The sequence derives from a man older than 75 with COVID-19, enrolled during active disease. This sequence joins TRBV18 and TRBJ2-5; no clear D gene. Sequencing used peripheral blood. CDR3 amino acids: CASSSEETQYF. The CDR3 DNA is TGTGCCAGCTCCTCGGAGGAGACCCAGTACTTC.